Shown below are 20 T cell receptor beta chains from a single sample sequenced in a study of blood T cell repertoires in COVID-19. This table comes from immunoSEQ multiplex PCR, and its TCRdb copy is limited to in-frame clones, with some not included. The sample lists 95,000 to 120,000 clones, approximately 88% occurring once. The sequencing input was peripheral blood. All receptors come from a human donor in a cohort sampled during active COVID-19.

This chain connects TRBV18 to TRBJ2-2, with D maybe TRBD2 (6 bases). Germline V gene lookup returns CDR1 KGHSH and CDR2 LQKENI. V was pared by 3 bases and J by 2 bases, with 13 bases between. There are 16 residues in the CDR3. CDR3: CASSPPGLINTGELFF. Here the CDR3 DNA reads TGTGCCAGCTCACCTCCGGGACTTATCAACACCGGGGAGCTGTTTTTT.

The chain employs TRBV11-2 and TRBJ1-6; D is uncertain. Trimming took off 2 bases at V and 10 bases at J, with 6 bases between the two ends. The germline gives CDR1 SGHAT, CDR2 FQNNGV. The CDR3 has 12 residues. CDR3 coding DNA: TGTGCCAGCAGCTTATCCGGGTCACCCCTCCACTTT. Its protein is CASSLSGSPLHF. Full variable domain (rest looked up from reference TRBV11-2 and TRBJ1-6): EAGVAQSPRYKIIEKRQSVAFWCNPISGHATLYWYQQILGQGPKLLIQFQNNGVVDDSQLPKDRFSAERLKGVDSTLKIQPAKLEDSAVYLCASSLSGSPLHFGNGTRLTVT.

The J gene is TRBJ1-2, the V gene TRBV9; D perhaps matches TRBD1 (6 bases). The CDR3 consists of 12 residues. V gave up 0 bases and J gave up 7 bases, with 7 bases separating them. Germline V CDR1 and CDR2: SGDLS, YYNGEE. CDR3 nucleotides: TGTGCCAGCAGCGTAGTAGGGGGTGGCTACACCTTC. The encoded protein is CASSVVGGGYTF.

This chain joins TRBV7-9 and TRBJ2-2; no clear D. Germline lookup yields CDR1 SEHNR and CDR2 FQNEAQ (reference sequence). V shed 2 bases and J shed 5 bases, with 3 bases lying between them. This CDR3 has 12 residues. The CDR3 bases are TGTGCCAGCAGCTTACTGACCGGGGAGCTGTTTTTT. Encoded protein: CASSLLTGELFF. The complete variable domain, with remaining parts taken from reference TRBV7-9 and TRBJ2-2, reads DTGVSQNPRHKITKRGQNVTFRCDPISEHNRLYWYRQTLGQGPEFLTYFQNEAQLEKSRLLSDRFSAERPKGSFSTLEIQRTEQGDSAMYLCASSLLTGELFFGEGSRLTVL.

This clone was counted between two and nine times. The rearrangement links TRBV11-2 to TRBJ1-6; D gene uncertain. The V end lost 5 bases, the J end lost 7 bases, and 6 bases lay between the germline ends. The germline V gene encodes CDR1 SGHAT and CDR2 FQNNGV. CDR3 size: 12 residues. DNA for the CDR3: TGTGCCAGCAGCCACACCAATTCACCCCTCCACTTT. Its protein product is CASSHTNSPLHF. Based on the CDR3 plus reference TRBV11-2 and TRBJ1-6, the full variable domain is EAGVAQSPRYKIIEKRQSVAFWCNPISGHATLYWYQQILGQGPKLLIQFQNNGVVDDSQLPKDRFSAERLKGVDSTLKIQPAKLEDSAVYLCASSHTNSPLHFGNGTRLTVT.

The genes are TRBV5-4 and TRBJ1-2; D not certain. Looked up from germline, CDR1 is SGHNT and CDR2 is YYREEE (reference sequence). This CDR3 has 14 residues. Deletions cut 4 bases from V and 6 bases from J, with 16 bases between. The CDR3 loop reads CASSNYAAPHGYTF. The CDR3 DNA follows: TGTGCCAGCAGCAATTACGCGGCTCCCCATGGCTACACCTTC.

The CDR3: CASSRGDYEQYF. The DNA of the CDR3 is TGTGCCAGCAGTCGGGGGGACTACGAGCAGTACTTC. The chain links TRBV27 to TRBJ2-7, with 7 positions matching TRBD2. Germline lookup yields CDR1 MNHEY and CDR2 SMNVEV (reference sequence). J gave up 3 bases and V 5 bases, and 1 base lay outside the gene matches. This CDR3 is 12 amino acids long.

This clone was found once. J is TRBJ2-7 and V is TRBV6-5; 8 bases agree with TRBD1. The J segment lost 4 bases and the V segment lost 7 bases, leaving 3 bases of the junction unmatched. This CDR3 has 12 amino acids. Germline V gene lookup returns CDR1 MNHEY and CDR2 SVGAGI. CDR3 residues: CASNDRGYEQYF. For the CDR3, the DNA is TGTGCCAGCAACGACAGGGGTTACGAGCAGTACTTC.

J is TRBJ2-7 and V is TRBV29-1; 8 positions agree with TRBD1. The V and J ends lost 7 bases and 3 bases, in that order; junction bases with no gene match: 8. Germline CDR1 reads SQVTM; CDR2 reads ANQGSEA. The CDR3 is made up of 13 amino acids. This chain's CDR3 is CSAQPGTGYEQYF. CDR3 sequence (DNA): TGCAGCGCCCAGCCAGGGACAGGCTACGAGCAGTACTTC.

The table lists this clone with a count of one. CDR3 coding DNA: TGTGCCAGCAACCAGGCGGGAGAGGGCACCGGGGAGCTGTTTTTT. Amino acid sequence: CASNQAGEGTGELFF. The genes are TRBV6-5 and TRBJ2-2; 7 bases match TRBD2. Germline V gene data show CDR1 as MNHEY and CDR2 as SVGAGI. The CDR3 is made up of 15 amino acids. V lost 7 bases to trimming and J lost 4 bases; unmatched junction nucleotides: 9.

The chain is built from TRBV6-2 or TRBV6-3 and TRBJ2-1; 7 bases fit TRBD2. The CDR3 runs to 16 residues. Trimming cost V 6 bases and J 5 bases; bases outside gene matches: 13. Germline V gives CDR1 MNHEY, CDR2 SVGEGT. The CDR3 coding sequence is TGTGCCAGCAGCCCCGGGGGGTCCCGTAGGAACAATGAGCAGTTCTTC. Translation: CASSPGGSRRNNEQFF.

J is TRBJ2-5 and V is TRBV5-1; 11 nucleotides align to TRBD1. The germline gives CDR1 SGHRS, CDR2 YFSETQ. The CDR3 is 15 residues long. Trimming cost V 2 bases and J 5 bases; bases outside gene matches: 5. In DNA, the CDR3 is TGCGCCAGCAGCTTAGGACAGGGGGCGATGGAGACCCAGTACTTC. Its protein is CASSLGQGAMETQYF.

The genes are TRBV10-2 and TRBJ2-7; no firm D call. The CDR3 loop spans 13 amino acids. V lost 6 bases to trimming and J lost 0 bases, with 9 bases between them. Germline lookup yields CDR1 WSHSY and CDR2 SAAADI. The CDR3 DNA reads TGCGCCAGCAGAGAGACGGTCTCCTACGAGCAGTACTTC. Translated: CASRETVSYEQYF.

The rearrangement uses TRBV5-5 and TRBJ1-2; D gene ambiguous. Trimming pared 5 bases from V and 6 bases from J, leaving 17 bases between. Germline V lookup: CDR1 SGHKS, CDR2 YYEKEE (reference sequence). CDR3 length equals 14 residues. The DNA for the CDR3 is TGTGCCAGCAGGGCCCCTGGAGTTGCGGATGGCTACACCTTC. Amino acid sequence: CASRAPGVADGYTF.

V is TRBV27 and J is TRBJ2-3; 8 bases match TRBD2. With V trimmed by 7 bases and J by 7 bases, 13 bases remained unmatched. This CDR3 is 15 amino acids long. Germline V gene lookup returns CDR1 MNHEY and CDR2 SMNVEV (reference sequence). In DNA, the CDR3 is TGTGCCAGCACCCCTTCCGCTAGCGGGCTGAATACGCAGTATTTT. Its protein product is CASTPSASGLNTQYF.

CDR3 sequence reads: CASSLRDIDEQYF. CDR3 DNA sequence: TGTGCCAGCAGTCTAAGGGACATAGACGAGCAGTACTTC. The chain combines TRBV28 with TRBJ2-7; maybe TRBD1 (6 bases). The CDR3 contains 13 residues. Germline V lookup: CDR1 MDHEN, CDR2 SYDVKM. Trimming removed 5 bases at V and 5 bases at J, with 13 bases between.

The rearrangement joins TRBV5-6 to TRBJ2-1; 10 nucleotides match TRBD2. The CDR3 is 14 amino acids. Germline CDR1 SGHDT, CDR2 YYEEEE. V shed 1 base, J shed 8 bases, and the junction held 3 bases outside the gene matches. The chain's CDR3 is CASSLTSGAYEQFF. For the CDR3, the DNA is TGTGCCAGCAGCTTGACTAGCGGGGCGTATGAGCAGTTCTTC.

V usage is TRBV7-6 and J usage is TRBJ1-2, with TRBD1 identical over 9 bases. The germline V gene has CDR1 SGHVS and CDR2 FNYEAQ. Trimming removed 5 bases from V and 8 bases from J; junction bases left unmatched: 9. CDR3 length: 14 amino acids. The CDR3 DNA is TGTGCCAGCAGCAAAGGGACAGGGCTCGGCGGCTACACCTTC. Translated: CASSKGTGLGGYTF.

The chain employs TRBV2 and TRBJ2-6; possible D gene TRBD1, 6 bases. The CDR3 is made up of 16 amino acids. V lost 6 bases, J lost 1 base, and 13 bases lay in between. Looked up from germline, CDR1 is SNHLY and CDR2 is FYNNEI. The CDR3 sequence is CASRRGQSSGANVLTF. The CDR3 DNA reads TGTGCCAGCAGGAGGGGACAATCGTCTGGGGCCAACGTCCTGACTTTC.

The chain joins TRBV4-1 to TRBJ1-2, with 9 bases identical to TRBD1. Looked up from germline, CDR1 is MGHRA and CDR2 is YSYEKL. V lost 4 bases to trimming and J lost 5 bases; unmatched junction nucleotides: 14. The CDR3 extends over 17 amino acids. The CDR3 is CASSLGGQGPGNYGYTF. The CDR3 bases are TGCGCCAGCAGCCTTGGGGGACAGGGACCTGGAAATTATGGCTACACCTTC.